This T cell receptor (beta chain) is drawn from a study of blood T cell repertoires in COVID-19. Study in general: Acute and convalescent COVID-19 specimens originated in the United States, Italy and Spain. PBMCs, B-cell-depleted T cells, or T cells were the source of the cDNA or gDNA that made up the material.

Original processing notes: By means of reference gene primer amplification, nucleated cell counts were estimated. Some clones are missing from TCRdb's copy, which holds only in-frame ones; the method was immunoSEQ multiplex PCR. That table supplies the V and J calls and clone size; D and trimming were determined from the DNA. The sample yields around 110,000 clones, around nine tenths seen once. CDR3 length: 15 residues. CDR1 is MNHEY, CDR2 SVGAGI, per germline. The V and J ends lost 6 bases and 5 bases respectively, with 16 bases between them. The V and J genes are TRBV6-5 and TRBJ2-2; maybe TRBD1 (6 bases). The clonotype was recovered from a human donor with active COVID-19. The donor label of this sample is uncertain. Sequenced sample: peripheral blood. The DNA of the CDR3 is TGTGCCAGCAGAACTACAGGGTTTCGGACCGGGGAGCTGTTTTTT. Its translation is CASRTTGFRTGELFF.